Below are 2 T cell receptor beta chains sequenced from a single sample in a study of CD8+ T cells in alopecia areata. RNA was isolated and reverse transcribed to cDNA, the sequencing template. TCRdb's copy holds only in-frame clones and misses some; the assay was immunoSEQ multiplex PCR. The sample has about 180,000 clones, 59% seen once; the top ten hold roughly 15%. The sequenced sample was CD4+ T cells sorted from blood, obtained at week 0. These receptors were obtained from a human donor with alopecia areata.

The J gene is TRBJ2-5, the V gene TRBV30; 7 positions agree with TRBD1. Losses at the gene ends were 0 bases for V and 1 base for J; bases not matched to a gene: 8. Germline-derived CDR1 and CDR2 are GTSNPN and SVGIG (reference sequence). The CDR3 has 16 residues. The CDR3 DNA reads as TGTGCCTGGAGTGTAGCAGGGGGTGTGGGCCAAGAGACCCAGTACTTC. Amino acids: CAWSVAGGVGQETQYF.

The table lists this clone with a few counts. The rearrangement uses TRBV10-3 and TRBJ1-5, with D tentatively TRBD1 (5 bases). The CDR3 is 13 residues long. The V end was cut by 7 bases, the J end by 1 base, with 8 bases between. The germline V gene encodes CDR1 ENHRY and CDR2 SYGVKD. The CDR3 loop is CAIKEGSNQPQHF. In nucleotides, the CDR3 is TGTGCCATCAAGGAGGGGAGCAATCAGCCCCAGCATTTT.